The 6 T cell receptor beta chains given below trace back to one sample, sequenced in a study of CD8 T cells in Susac syndrome. With random hexamers, about 0.45 to 1 ug RNA was reverse transcribed. TCRdb reanalysed the immunoSEQ multiplex PCR reads using MiXCR and keeps one entry per CDR3 protein. The table shows tens of thousands of distinct CDR3 sequences, with about 96% occurring only once. The sample taken for sequencing was CD8+ T cells from PBMCs. The receptors stem from a human donor with Susac syndrome.

CDR3 region: CASSFQGFSSYNEQFF. The CDR3 coding sequence is TGTGCCAGCAGTTTTCAAGGGTTTAGCTCCTACAATGAGCAGTTCTTC. The rearrangement uses TRBV5-6 and TRBJ2-1; no reliable D call. V was trimmed by 5 bases and J by 0 bases, leaving 15 bases between them. Germline lookup yields CDR1 SGHDT and CDR2 YYEEEE. The CDR3 is made up of 16 amino acids. Based on the CDR3 plus reference TRBV5-6 and TRBJ2-1, the full variable domain is DAGVTQSPTHLIKTRGQQVTLRCSPKSGHDTVSWYQQALGQGPQFIFQYYEEEERQRGNFPDRFSGHQFPNYSSELNVNALLLGDSALYLCASSFQGFSSYNEQFFGPGTRLTVL.

The V and J genes are TRBV20-1 and TRBJ2-5; D is perhaps TRBD1 (6 bases). The CDR3 covers 13 residues. Trimming took off 2 bases at V and 5 bases at J, with 12 bases between the two ends. Looked up from germline, CDR1 is DFQATT and CDR2 is SNEGSKA (reference sequence). The CDR3 spells CSARRHRVETQYF. The DNA of the CDR3 is TGCAGTGCTAGACGTCACAGGGTTGAGACCCAGTACTTC.

The chain couples TRBV20-1 to TRBJ2-7; TRBD1 matches at 7 bases. V lost 5 bases and J lost 6; bases outside the gene matches: 16. This CDR3 region has 15 residues. CDR1 is DFQATT and CDR2 is SNEGSKA in the germline V gene (reference sequence). The CDR3 region is CSALSYRDRALEQYF. The CDR3 DNA is TGCAGTGCTCTCTCGTACCGGGACAGAGCTCTCGAGCAGTACTTC.

This clonotype was observed a single time. The V gene is TRBV30, the J gene TRBJ1-1; D gene uncertain. This CDR3 has 14 amino acids. Germline V gene lookup returns CDR1 GTSNPN and CDR2 SVGIG (reference sequence). Trimming shortened V by 0 bases and J by 1 base, and 9 bases separated the two germline ends. CDR3 region: CAWSVWLQNTEAFF. The CDR3 nucleotides are TGTGCCTGGAGTGTATGGCTTCAGAACACTGAAGCTTTCTTT.

The V gene is TRBV4-3, the J gene TRBJ1-2; unclear D gene. The V gene's germline CDR1 is LGHNA and CDR2 YSLEER. The CDR3 consists of 15 residues. Trimming removed 4 bases from V and 0 bases from J, with 12 bases in between. CDR3 in amino acids: CASSLRDRPNYGYTF. CDR3 DNA: TGCGCCAGCAGCCTCCGTGACCGTCCTAACTATGGCTACACCTTC.

Here the CDR3 reads CASSLVDRLNTEAFF. In nucleotides, the CDR3 is TGTGCCAGCAGCTTAGTAGACAGACTGAACACTGAAGCTTTCTTT. This rearrangement joins TRBV7-2 to TRBJ1-1, with D possibly matching TRBD1 (5 bases). Germline V CDR1 and CDR2: SGHTA, FQGNSA. Trimming left V 1 base short and J 0 bases short, with 9 bases between. This CDR3 has 15 residues. The whole variable domain, remainder taken from reference TRBV7-2 and TRBJ1-1, is GAGVSQSPSNKVTEKGKDVELRCDPISGHTALYWYRQSLGQGLEFLIYFQGNSAPDKSGLPSDRFSAERTGGSVSTLTIQRTQQEDSAVYLCASSLVDRLNTEAFFGQGTRLTVV.